One sample yielded the 8 T cell receptor beta chains listed below, sequenced in a study of blood T cell repertoires in COVID-19. Generated by immunoSEQ multiplex PCR, the TCRdb table keeps only in-frame clones and is missing some. The sample gives some 170,000 clones, 90% of which show up once; over 15% is in the top ten. What was sequenced was peripheral blood. Receptors originate from a man aged 60 to 75 with active or convalescent COVID-19.

The chain couples TRBV11-3 to TRBJ2-2; TRBD2 matches 9 bases. Trimming cost V 9 bases and J 2 bases; bases outside gene matches: 4. Germline assignment: CDR1 SGHNT and CDR2 YENEEA. The CDR3 covers 14 residues. CDR3 bases: TGTGCCAGATGGCGGGGGGGTAACACCGGGGAGCTGTTTTTT. Amino acid sequence: CARWRGGNTGELFF.

DNA for the CDR3: TGTGCCAGCAGTTACTATCCAAGAAGGGGCGCCGGGGAGCTGTTTTTT. This encodes CASSYYPRRGAGELFF. V usage is TRBV6-5 and J usage is TRBJ2-2; D is possibly TRBD1 (5 bases). This CDR3 spans 16 amino acids. V lost 1 base and J 6 bases, leaving 15 bases between the germline ends. CDR1 is MNHEY, CDR2 SVGAGI, per germline.

The V call is TRBV18, the J call TRBJ1-6; TRBD1 agrees at 7 bases. CDR1 KGHSH and CDR2 LQKENI come from the germline V gene. The CDR3 length is 18 residues. The ends lost 5 bases at V and 9 bases at J; junction bases unmatched: 19. The CDR3, as DNA: TGTGCCAGCTCAGATCCGAAACAGGGGAGTTTTCTCTTTTCACCCCTCCACTTT. As protein: CASSDPKQGSFLFSPLHF.

The J gene is TRBJ2-1, the V gene TRBV7-9; TRBD1 agrees at 7 bases. This CDR3 is built from 13 residues. CDR1 SEHNR and CDR2 FQNEAQ come from the germline V gene (reference sequence). J lost 10 bases, V lost 6 bases, and 9 bases had no gene match. Here the CDR3 reads CASRDRFGNEQFF. CDR3 DNA sequence: TGTGCCAGCAGGGACAGGTTCGGCAACGAGCAGTTCTTC.

J is TRBJ2-1 and V is TRBV10-3, with TRBD2 as a possible D gene (5 bases). The CDR3 spans 15 residues. Between the trimmed V and J ends, which lost 3 bases and 5 bases, there was a span of 14 bases. Germline lookup yields CDR1 ENHRY and CDR2 SYGVKD. The CDR3: CAISDGLASHNEQFF. CDR3 DNA sequence: TGTGCCATCAGTGATGGGCTAGCCTCACACAATGAGCAGTTCTTC.

V gene TRBV19 combines with J gene TRBJ1-5, with D possibly being TRBD1 (5 bases). Trimming left V 3 bases short and J 6 bases short, with 12 bases between. Germline V lookup: CDR1 LNHDA, CDR2 SQIVND (reference sequence). The CDR3 covers 14 residues. For the CDR3, the DNA is TGTGCCAGTAGTATGGGGGGGTCAGGTCAGCCCCAGCATTTT. Translation gives CASSMGGSGQPQHF.

This chain connects TRBV5-1 to TRBJ1-2; 11 bases match TRBD1. This CDR3 comprises 16 residues. With V trimmed by 4 bases and J by 4 bases, 9 bases remained unmatched. Germline loops: CDR1 SGHRS, CDR2 YFSETQ. For the CDR3, the DNA is TGCGCCAGCAGCGGAGGGACAGGGGGGACGGCCTATGGCTACACCTTC. Translation: CASSGGTGGTAYGYTF.

The genes are TRBV9 and TRBJ2-1; TRBD2 might be the D (5 bases). CDR1 and CDR2 (germline): SGDLS, YYNGEE. The CDR3 is 12 amino acids. Between the trimmed V and J ends, which lost 1 base and 7 bases, there was a span of 6 bases. DNA for the CDR3: TGTGCCAGCAGCGTAACGGGGAATGAGCAGTTCTTC. Residues: CASSVTGNEQFF.